The 16 T cell receptor beta chains presented below share a single source sample, sequenced in a study of CDR3 diversity in severe acne. TCRdb processed the PCR reads anew with MiXCR; each CDR3 protein has one entry. This sample has tens of thousands of distinct CDR3 sequences, with less than 65% found just once. The sequenced sample consisted of blood. These receptor sequences come from a male donor with severe acne vulgaris.

This chain links TRBV7-6 with TRBJ1-5, with TRBD1 as a possible D gene (5 bases). Germline CDR1 SGHVS, CDR2 FNYEAQ. The CDR3 loop spans 15 amino acids. Trimming took 4 bases from V and 9 from J, leaving 19 bases between them. The chain's CDR3 is CASSSRDGPSSPQHF. CDR3 in DNA: TGTGCCAGCAGCTCCCGGGACGGACCATCCTCGCCCCAGCATTTT.

The table lists this clonotype with many counts. This chain joins TRBV20-1 and TRBJ2-7; unclear D gene. V was shortened by 1 base and J by 3 bases, with 4 bases between the two germline ends. From germline, CDR1 is DFQATT and CDR2 SNEGSKA (reference sequence). The CDR3 totals 11 residues. In nucleotides, the CDR3 is TGCAGTGCTAGAGCCATCTACGAGCAGTACTTC. Translating it yields CSARAIYEQYF.

This clonotype was picked up many times. The chain uses TRBV19 and TRBJ1-2; no firm D call. This CDR3 has 15 residues. Germline V gene data show CDR1 as LNHDA and CDR2 as SQIVND (reference sequence). Deletions cut 1 base from V and 0 bases from J, with 9 bases between. For the CDR3, the DNA is TGTGCCAGTAGTATAGGACCGAGTGCTAACTATGGCTACACCTTC. This translates into CASSIGPSANYGYTF.

This clonotype was seen repeatedly, ten times or more. This chain uses TRBV5-6 with TRBJ2-3; the D gene could be TRBD1 or TRBD2 (5 bases each). Trimming took off 2 bases at V and 1 base at J, with 11 bases between the two ends. This CDR3 has 15 residues. Germline CDR1 and CDR2: SGHDT and YYEEEE. In DNA form, the CDR3 reads TGTGCCAGCAGCTTCGGTCTGGGGGGCACAGATACGCAGTATTTT. Translated: CASSFGLGGTDTQYF.

Note on this clonotype: This clone may be a read error of a much larger clone one base away. This chain connects TRBV19 to TRBJ2-1; the D is unclear. The CDR3 consists of 11 residues. Germline CDR1 and CDR2: LNHDA and SQIVND (reference sequence). V was pared by 5 bases and J by 8 bases, with 7 bases between. The CDR3 DNA reads as TGTGCCAGTAGTCTTTTCGATGAGCAGTTCTTC. Translated: CASSLFDEQFF.

As regards this clonotype: This sequence may be a read error, since a much larger clone differs from it by one base. The rearrangement uses TRBV6-6 and TRBJ2-7; 11 bases line up with TRBD1. V dropped 6 bases and J dropped 11; count of bases not matched to a gene: 9. CDR3 length: 13 residues. Germline V gene data show CDR1 as MNHNY and CDR2 as SVGAGI (reference sequence). The CDR3 DNA is TGTGCCAGCAGAGGAGGGACAGGGGGATCCGAGTACTTC. Its protein product is CASRGGTGGSEYF.

The V gene is TRBV2, the J gene TRBJ1-5; 8 positions agree with TRBD1. The CDR3 is 15 residues long. V was clipped by 9 bases and J by 3 bases; unmatched bases: 10. From germline, CDR1 is SNHLY and CDR2 FYNNEI. The CDR3 loop reads CASRGAGGFNQPQHF. In nucleotides, the CDR3 is TGTGCCAGTAGAGGGGCAGGGGGCTTCAATCAGCCCCAGCATTTT.

This rearrangement joins TRBV13 to TRBJ2-5, with 10 bases identical to TRBD1. V was pared by 5 bases and J by 3 bases, with 6 bases of the junction left unmatched. In germline, CDR1 is PRHDT, CDR2 FYEKMQ (reference sequence). The CDR3 extends over 15 amino acids. The CDR3 DNA is TGTGCCAGCAGCGGGACAGGGGCCGGGAAAGAGACCCAGTACTTC. Translated: CASSGTGAGKETQYF.

This chain joins TRBV6-1 and TRBJ2-2, with D tentatively TRBD1 (7 bases). The CDR3 spans 17 residues. CDR1 is MNHNS and CDR2 is SASEGT in the germline V gene. Between the trimmed V and J ends, which lost 10 bases and 0 bases, there was a span of 21 bases. CDR3 coding DNA: TGTGCCACCAGGTGGAGGGGGCAGAACGCGAACACCGGGGAGCTGTTTTTT. This encodes CATRWRGQNANTGELFF.

The rearrangement uses TRBV6-6 and TRBJ2-7; TRBD2 agrees at 7 bases. The germline V gene encodes CDR1 MNHNY and CDR2 SVGAGI (reference sequence). V trimming: 5 bases; J trimming: 5 bases; junction bases outside the gene matches: 6. The CDR3 runs to 13 residues. CDR3 amino acids: CASSRRDYDEQYF. The CDR3 DNA is TGTGCCAGCAGTCGCCGGGACTACGACGAGCAGTACTTC.

The table lists this clonotype with many counts. This sequence joins TRBV5-6 and TRBJ2-7; 8 nucleotides line up with TRBD1. Losses at the gene ends were 1 base for V and 0 bases for J; bases not matched to a gene: 6. The germline V gene encodes CDR1 SGHDT and CDR2 YYEEEE. This CDR3 contains 16 residues. CDR3 protein: CASSLLAQGVSYEQYF. As DNA, the CDR3 is TGTGCCAGCAGCTTGCTGGCACAGGGGGTCTCCTACGAGCAGTACTTC.

The chain carries TRBV15 and TRBJ2-6, with a weak D call TRBD2 (6 bases). The CDR3 extends over 18 amino acids. Germline assignment: CDR1 LNHNV and CDR2 YYDKDF (reference sequence). V shed 0 bases and J shed 0 bases, with 12 bases lying between them. The CDR3 nucleotides are TGTGCCACCAGCAGAGATGGGGGGTCGGGCTCTGGGGCCAACGTCCTGACTTTC. Protein: CATSRDGGSGSGANVLTF.

This chain connects TRBV20-1 to TRBJ2-1, with 13 bases that match TRBD2. This CDR3 has 14 amino acids. Looked up from germline, CDR1 is DFQATT and CDR2 is SNEGSKA (reference sequence). V lost 8 bases to trimming and J lost 8 bases; unmatched junction nucleotides: 9. CDR3 in amino acids: CSPETSGRQDEQFF. The CDR3 region has the DNA TGCAGTCCGGAGACTAGCGGGAGGCAGGATGAGCAGTTCTTC.

This clonotype has just a few counts. The rearrangement links TRBV28 to TRBJ2-5, with TRBD2 matching over 9 bases. The V gene end was trimmed by 10 bases and the J gene end by 10 bases; junction bases not matched to a gene: 16. The CDR3 consists of 14 residues. Germline CDR1 MDHEN, CDR2 SYDVKM. The CDR3 DNA reads TGTGCCACAAACCCAGGTAGCGGGAGTGGGGTCCAGTACTTC. This translates into CATNPGSGSGVQYF. The whole variable domain, remainder taken from reference TRBV28 and TRBJ2-5, is DVKVTQSSRYLVKRTGEKVFLECVQDMDHENMFWYRQDPGLGLRLIYFSYDVKMKEKGDIPEGYSVSREKKERFSLILESASTNQTSMYLCATNPGSGSGVQYFGPGTRLLVL.

The chain recombines TRBV29-1 with TRBJ1-2, with D uncertain. The germline V gene encodes CDR1 SQVTM and CDR2 ANQGSEA. V lost 1 base and J lost 2, with 8 bases in between. The CDR3 covers 13 residues. This CDR3 is CSVEVGANYGYTF. For the CDR3, the DNA is TGCAGCGTTGAAGTTGGCGCAAACTATGGCTACACCTTC.

This clonotype appeared a few times. The gene calls are TRBV5-1 and TRBJ1-1; D not certain. Germline-derived CDR1 and CDR2 are SGHRS and YFSETQ. V lost 4 bases and J 1 base, leaving 8 bases between the germline ends. The CDR3 is 13 residues long. The CDR3 DNA sequence: TGCGCCAGCAGCCGAACCCAGAACACTGAAGCTTTCTTT. It specifies CASSRTQNTEAFF.